What follows describes a single TCR beta chain. V lost 2 bases and J lost 7, with 12 bases in between. CDR1 and CDR2 from the germline V gene are MNHEY and SMNVEV (reference sequence). CDR3 length: 14 residues. This sample is drawn from a study of blood T cell repertoires in COVID-19. On the study more broadly: T cells, B-cell-depleted T cells, or PBMCs provided the cDNA or gDNA that served as material.

Repertoires were generated with immunoSEQ multiplex PCR, while TCRdb's copy carries only in-frame clones and drops some. The sample has 180,000 or so clones; 90% are singletons. This receptor was obtained from a man aged 45-60 years with acute or convalescent COVID-19. The chain has TRBV27 and TRBJ1-3; tentatively, D is TRBD1 (5 bases). Sequencing was carried out using peripheral blood. This chain's CDR3 is CASSLGAPGNTIYF. DNA for the CDR3: TGTGCCAGCAGTTTAGGGGCGCCGGGCAACACCATATATTTT.